This TCR beta chain emerged from a study of blood T cell repertoires in COVID-19 (TCRdb year 2020). With regard to the full study: Collaborator samples came from the United States, Italy and Spain and covered acute and convalescent phases of COVID-19. Deeply sampled blood TCRbeta repertoires from subjects exposed to, actively infected with, or recovered from COVID-19 were included in the dataset. HLA class I and class II types, where available, came from metadata supplied by the sample provider rather than from assay-based typing. The prospective study material was composed of cDNA or gDNA derived from T cells, B-cell-depleted T cells, or PBMCs. The sample metadata nearly always contained a de-identified subject ID, COVID-19 status, age in years and sex. The samples were drawn from the first 160 participants of the ongoing ImmuneRACE study and from 1,200 or so subjects provided by 6 global collaborators. The repertoires were released in a freely available public database intended as a resource for research on the immune response to SARS-CoV-2.

With regard to this clone: Its recognized antigen is unknown. No much larger clone is present one base from it, and per-base qualities are unavailable.

One collaborating source in Seattle enrolled patients while the patients were actively infected and followed the patients over time throughout the course of disease. Collaborating institutions collected whole blood in K2EDTA tubes following their own protocols. Collaborator samples were shipped for TCRbeta analysis as frozen whole blood, isolated PBMCs, or DNA extracted from either sample type. TCRbeta CDR3 regions were amplified from genomic DNA by means of the immunoSEQ Assay, a bias-controlled multiplex PCR. The paper's processing steps were these. The number of nucleated cells in each sample was estimated from the amplification of reference gene primers within the assay. To quantify the absolute abundance of each unique TCRbeta CDR3 rearrangement, sequence reads were collapsed and filtered. For each sample, productive Simpson clonality was calculated by taking the square root of Simpson's diversity index across productive rearrangements. The table was pulled from immuneACCESS by TCRdb, which kept in-frame rearrangements only. Such tables lose some clones; where checked, under half of the loss comes from unresolved V genes, and the rest has no known cause. V and J calls and clone size are copied from that table; D and trimming were computed from the DNA. For this sample the table gives tens of thousands of clones, of which roughly 87% were detected only once. The ten largest clones capture roughly 3.1% of the sample.

The paper as a whole reports these results and caveats: The quantity of clinical and demographic metadata differed by source and by participant and was supplied without curation.

This clonotype was obtained from a woman aged 45-65 years with COVID-19, enrolled during active disease. Source material: peripheral blood.

The CDR3 has the sequence CASSVSSGEGEQFF. The bases are TGTGCCAGCAGCGTCAGTAGCGGGGAGGGCGAGCAGTTCTTC. The chain is made from TRBV9 and TRBJ2-1, with 8 bases in between that match TRBD2. The germline V gene encodes CDR1 SGDLS and CDR2 YYNGEE. V loses 2 bases at its end and J loses 10 bases; junction bases beyond the gene matches: 8. Inclusive of the bounding cysteine and phenylalanine, the CDR3 is 14 residues long. The entry retains the CDR3 DNA only, 42 bases that are in frame from base 1.